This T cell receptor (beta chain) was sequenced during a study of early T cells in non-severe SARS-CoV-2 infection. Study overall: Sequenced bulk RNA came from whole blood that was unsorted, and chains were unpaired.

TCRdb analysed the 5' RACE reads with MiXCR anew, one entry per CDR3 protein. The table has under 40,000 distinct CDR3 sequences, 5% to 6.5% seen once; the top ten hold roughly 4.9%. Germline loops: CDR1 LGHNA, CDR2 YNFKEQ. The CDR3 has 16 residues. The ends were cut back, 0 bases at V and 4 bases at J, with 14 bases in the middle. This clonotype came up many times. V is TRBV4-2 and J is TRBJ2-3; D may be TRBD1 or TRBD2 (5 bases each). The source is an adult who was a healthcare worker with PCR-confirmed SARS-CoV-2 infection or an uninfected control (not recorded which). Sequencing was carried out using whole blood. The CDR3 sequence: CASSQDWGLAADTQYF. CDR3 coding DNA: TGTGCCAGCAGCCAAGATTGGGGGTTAGCCGCAGATACGCAGTATTTT.